Each of the 26 T cell receptor beta chains below was sequenced from the same sample in a study of T cell repertoires in cytomegalovirus infection. TCRdb called the reads again in MiXCR, with one record for every CDR3 protein. There are fewer than 350,000 distinct CDR3 sequences in the sample; around a sixth occur only once, and 12% lies in the top ten. Material for sequencing was PBMCs. The origin of the receptors is a human donor in good health (CMV status not recorded). Some clones in this sample may be carry-over from other donors' samples.

The chain links TRBV6-1 to TRBJ2-1; 13 bases are a match to TRBD2. Losses at the gene ends were 5 bases for V and 10 bases for J; bases not matched to a gene: 8. The germline V gene has CDR1 MNHNS and CDR2 SASEGT. This CDR3 is built from 15 residues. CDR3 sequence reads: CASSQLAGGPEEQFF. The CDR3 DNA reads as TGTGCCAGCAGTCAACTAGCGGGGGGGCCTGAGGAGCAGTTCTTC.

This rearrangement joins TRBV7-6 to TRBJ1-2, with D unresolved. V was shortened by 5 bases and J by 2 bases, with 12 bases between the two germline ends. Germline V lookup: CDR1 SGHVS, CDR2 FNYEAQ. This CDR3 contains 14 residues. CDR3 residues: CASSPNTGNYGYTF. DNA of the CDR3: TGTGCCAGCAGCCCTAACACGGGAAACTATGGCTACACCTTC.

This clonotype was observed a few times. The genes are TRBV5-5 and TRBJ2-7; D is undetermined. The CDR3 is 15 residues long. Germline CDR1 is SGHKS and CDR2 is YYEKEE (reference sequence). Trimming removed 2 bases at V and 5 bases at J, with 17 bases between. CDR3 coding DNA: TGTGCCAGCAGCTTTGTTCCAGAGGTTCCCCACGAGCAGTACTTC. This sequence encodes CASSFVPEVPHEQYF. The full variable domain, its missing parts supplied by reference TRBV5-5 and TRBJ2-7, is DAGVTQSPTHLIKTRGQQVTLRCSPISGHKSVSWYQQVLGQGPQFIFQYYEKEERGRGNFPDRFSARQFPNYSSELNVNALLLGDSALYLCASSFVPEVPHEQYFGPGTRLTVT.

The rearrangement uses TRBV27 and TRBJ2-7; 12 bases align to TRBD2. The CDR3 loop spans 15 amino acids. V trimming: 6 bases; J trimming: 2 bases; junction bases outside the gene matches: 5. Germline V lookup: CDR1 MNHEY, CDR2 SMNVEV (reference sequence). In DNA, the CDR3 is TGTGCCAGCAGCTCACGACTAGCGGGGGCCTACGAGCAGTACTTC. It translates to CASSSRLAGAYEQYF.

In its sample, this clonotype was seen a few times. The chain links TRBV20-1 to TRBJ2-5; 12 bases agree with TRBD2. From germline, CDR1 is DFQATT and CDR2 SNEGSKA (reference sequence). V lost 6 bases and J lost 7; bases outside the gene matches: 9. CDR3 length equals 14 residues. The CDR3 DNA sequence: TGCAGTGCCAACCCGGGACTAGCGGGCGGGACCCAGTACTTC. Its protein product is CSANPGLAGGTQYF.

This clonotype was counted between two and nine times. The chain employs TRBV19 and TRBJ1-5; D uncertain. The CDR3 is made up of 14 amino acids. V lost 7 bases and J 1 base, leaving 11 bases between the germline ends. Germline V gene sequence: CDR1 LNHDA, CDR2 SQIVND (reference sequence). CDR3 region: CASTQDGSNQPQHF. The CDR3 DNA follows: TGTGCCAGTACCCAAGACGGAAGCAATCAGCCCCAGCATTTT.

This clonotype showed up many times. V is TRBV7-9 and J is TRBJ2-1; 15 nucleotides agree with TRBD2. The CDR3 covers 15 residues. Trimming cost V 5 bases and J 7 bases; bases outside gene matches: 3. Germline-derived CDR1 and CDR2 are SEHNR and FQNEAQ (reference sequence). As DNA, the CDR3 is TGTGCCAGCAGCCCTGGGACTAGCGGGGGGAATGAGCAGTTCTTC. It translates to CASSPGTSGGNEQFF.

This clonotype was counted many times. The chain is built from TRBV7-2 and TRBJ2-3; D unresolved. The CDR3 is made up of 15 amino acids. Germline V gives CDR1 SGHTA, CDR2 FQGNSA. Trimming shortened V by 7 bases and J by 0 bases, and 14 bases separated the two germline ends. The CDR3 spells CASTPGPTSTDTQYF. As DNA, the CDR3 is TGTGCCAGCACCCCCGGTCCAACCAGCACAGATACGCAGTATTTT.

This clonotype was seen at least ten times. This chain joins TRBV5-8 and TRBJ2-3; 7 positions agree with TRBD1. The CDR3 is 14 residues long. CDR1 is SGHTS and CDR2 is YDEGEE in the germline V gene. The V gene end was trimmed by 1 base and the J gene end by 4 bases; junction bases not matched to a gene: 3. CDR3 in amino acids: CASSLQTGSDTQYF. CDR3 sequence (DNA): TGTGCCAGCAGCTTGCAGACAGGGTCAGATACGCAGTATTTT.

This clonotype showed up just a few times. The rearrangement joins TRBV9 to TRBJ2-7; 11 positions agree with TRBD1. The V and J ends lost 0 bases and 3 bases, in that order; junction bases with no gene match: 2. This CDR3 spans 15 amino acids. Germline assignment: CDR1 SGDLS and CDR2 YYNGEE. The CDR3 here is CASSVAGTGGYEQYF. The CDR3 DNA reads as TGTGCCAGCAGCGTAGCGGGGACAGGGGGCTACGAGCAGTACTTC.

This clonotype has ten or more counts. The V and J genes are TRBV6-1 and TRBJ2-1; the D gene is possibly TRBD1 (6 bases). CDR1 is MNHNS, CDR2 SASEGT, per germline. V was trimmed by 7 bases and J by 3 bases, leaving 13 bases between them. This CDR3 comprises 14 residues. The CDR3, as DNA: TGTGCCAGCACAGATCGGGACAACTACAATGAGCAGTTCTTC. Protein: CASTDRDNYNEQFF.

The chain carries TRBV29-1 and TRBJ2-7; 11 bases match TRBD2. The germline V gene encodes CDR1 SQVTM and CDR2 ANQGSEA. The CDR3 loop spans 14 amino acids. J lost 2 bases, V lost 5 bases, and 5 bases had no gene match. CDR3 sequence reads: CSVQTSGAAYEQYF. CDR3 in DNA: TGCAGCGTTCAGACTAGCGGGGCCGCCTACGAGCAGTACTTC.

A few counts support this clonotype. V usage is TRBV15 and J usage is TRBJ2-3; D is unresolved. CDR1 and CDR2 (germline): LNHNV, YYDKDF (reference sequence). The CDR3 runs 14 residues. Trimming took off 2 bases at V and 6 bases at J, with 12 bases between the two ends. The CDR3 bases are TGTGCCACCAGCAGACTAGACCCCTCGGATACGCAGTATTTT. Translating it yields CATSRLDPSDTQYF.

In its sample, this clonotype was seen a few times. The junction departs from the called germline gene at one end, perhaps through a read error. The genes are TRBV27 and TRBJ1-2; 7 nucleotides align to TRBD1. The CDR3 covers 11 residues. Germline CDR1 is MNHEY and CDR2 is SMNVEV (reference sequence). The CDR3 coding sequence is TGTGCCACCACAGCCAAAGGGGGCGCGTTCTTC. Residues: CATTAKGGAFF.

DNA of the CDR3: TGTGCCAGCAGCAGACTCACCCGGACTAGCGGGGCGACCTACGAGCAGTACTTC. Residues: CASSRLTRTSGATYEQYF. This chain connects TRBV5-4 to TRBJ2-7; 12 positions agree with TRBD2. Per the germline V gene, CDR1 is SGHNT and CDR2 is YYREEE (reference sequence). CDR3 length: 18 residues. V dropped 4 bases and J dropped 2; count of bases not matched to a gene: 13.

This clonotype was observed a few times. This CDR3 reads CASSKRTGSNTGELFF. The CDR3 nucleotides read TGTGCCAGCAGCAAGAGGACAGGGTCGAACACCGGGGAGCTGTTTTTT. This chain uses TRBV14 with TRBJ2-2, with 8 positions matching TRBD1. This CDR3 has 16 residues. In germline, CDR1 is SGHDN, CDR2 FVKESK. V trimming: 5 bases; J trimming: 0 bases; junction bases outside the gene matches: 5.

V gene TRBV6-5 combines with J gene TRBJ2-5; D remains unclear. This CDR3 is 14 amino acids long. CDR1 is MNHEY and CDR2 is SVGAGI in the germline V gene. With 7 bases removed from V and 5 bases from J, the gap between germline ends came to 17 bases. CDR3 sequence: CASTSPWAPETQYF. As DNA, the CDR3 is TGTGCCAGCACCTCCCCCTGGGCCCCGGAGACCCAGTACTTC.

The gene calls are TRBV19 and TRBJ2-6, with D unresolved. This CDR3 spans 14 amino acids. Germline lookup yields CDR1 LNHDA and CDR2 SQIVND (reference sequence). V was clipped by 7 bases and J by 0 bases, with 7 bases between them. The CDR3 spells CASTLLSGANVLTF. The CDR3 DNA sequence: TGTGCCAGTACTCTGCTCTCTGGGGCCAACGTCCTGACTTTC.

The rearrangement joins TRBV12-3 or TRBV12-4 to TRBJ1-4; maybe TRBD1 (5 bases). V lost 3 bases, J lost 1 base, and 6 bases lay in between. The CDR3 covers 14 residues. CDR3 sequence: CASSFGGTNEKLFF. CDR3 DNA sequence: TGTGCCAGCAGTTTCGGGGGAACTAATGAAAAACTGTTTTTT.

The chain combines TRBV28 with TRBJ1-4; 7 nucleotides match TRBD1. In germline, CDR1 is MDHEN, CDR2 SYDVKM. The CDR3 is made up of 17 amino acids. Losses at the gene ends were 3 bases for V and 2 bases for J; bases not matched to a gene: 9. The CDR3 DNA follows: TGTGCCAGCAGTTTCCCCTTCGGGACAGCCACTAATGAAAAACTGTTTTTT. The encoded protein is CASSFPFGTATNEKLFF.

Of note for this clonotype: This CDR3 fails to terminate in the conserved phenylalanine or tryptophan, so it likely reflects a read error. Because the CDR3's place on the DNA is in doubt, the DNA is left out and the CDR3 is given as listed by TCRdb. V gene TRBV20-1 combines with J gene TRBJ1-2. Germline CDR1 DFQATT, CDR2 SNEGSKA (reference sequence). The CDR3 totals 11 residues, both ends included. The CDR3 loop is CSARDGPSLPL.

This clonotype was counted between two and nine times. This chain links TRBV20-1 with TRBJ1-5; a possible D gene is TRBD1 (6 bases). The germline gives CDR1 DFQATT, CDR2 SNEGSKA (reference sequence). The CDR3 covers 16 residues. The germline V and J ends were trimmed by 2 bases and 0 bases, with 14 bases remaining between them. The CDR3 is CSARRADRISNQPQHF. The CDR3 coding sequence is TGCAGTGCTAGAAGGGCTGACAGGATTAGCAATCAGCCCCAGCATTTT.

This clonotype was detected ten times or more. The rearrangement links TRBV7-9 to TRBJ1-4, with unresolved D. CDR1 SEHNR and CDR2 FQNEAQ come from the germline V gene (reference sequence). V lost 3 bases and J 4 bases, leaving 15 bases between the germline ends. CDR3 length equals 16 residues. Written as DNA, the CDR3 is TGTGCCAGCAGCTTCCAGGCCGTCTTGATTAATGAAAAACTGTTTTTT. This encodes CASSFQAVLINEKLFF.

This clonotype was seen a handful of times. The V gene is TRBV12-3 or TRBV12-4, the J gene TRBJ1-5; D gene unclear. CDR3 length: 14 amino acids. V lost 1 base and J 6 bases, leaving 10 bases between the germline ends. The CDR3 DNA reads as TGTGCCAGCAGTTTAGGGGCGACAAGTCAGCCCCAGCATTTT. Its translation: CASSLGATSQPQHF.

V gene TRBV28 combines with J gene TRBJ1-6, with 8 bases lining up with TRBD1. This CDR3 comprises 14 residues. Looked up from germline, CDR1 is MDHEN and CDR2 is SYDVKM. With V trimmed by 5 bases and J by 7 bases, 4 bases remained unmatched. The CDR3 DNA reads TGTGCCAGCAGTCCGGACAGGGCAAATTCACCCCTCCACTTT. Its protein product is CASSPDRANSPLHF.

There are many counts of this clonotype. The rearrangement uses TRBV7-3 and TRBJ2-2, with a weak D call TRBD1 (5 bases). The ends were cut back, 2 bases at V and 4 bases at J, with 11 bases in the middle. The CDR3 runs to 15 residues. Germline V lookup: CDR1 SGHTA, CDR2 FQGTGA. DNA for the CDR3: TGTGCCAGCAGCTTATTTTCAGGGCGCACCGGGGAGCTGTTTTTT. Residues: CASSLFSGRTGELFF.